The rows below give T cell receptor beta chains drawn from one sample of a study of a mutant IDH1 vaccine in newly diagnosed glioma. Sequencing was performed with immunoSEQ multiplex PCR; in TCRdb, only in-frame clones are kept and a portion is missing. The table shows 40,000 to 55,000 clones, with 60% to 85% occurring only once. Their cognate antigens are unknown. The specimen was PBMCs, collected from a glioma patient whose treatment included an IDH1 peptide vaccine. The receptor source for this set is a man aged 35 to 55 with glioma. The conserved cysteine and the conserved F or W are not part of the CDR3 here. The D gene is left open where the match is weak.

- | TRBV5-1 | ASSLSTQGSGELF
TRBD1 | TRBV5-1 | ASSLPRQGQIGYT
- | TRBV4-3 | ASSQDLQRNSNQPQH
TRBD2 | TRBV27 | ASSSLQSSGRAPEQY
- | TRBV19 | ASTLGTEAF
TRBD1 | TRBV6-1 | ASIQGQFSGNTIY
- | TRBV6-5 | ASRGRYSYT
TRBD2 | TRBV2 | ASSALAGAGELF
- | TRBV5-5 | ASSFKGDYGYT
TRBD2 | TRBV5-4 | ASSAPLREGQETQY
TRBD1 | TRBV5-8 | ASSLARGRTEAF
- | TRBV14 | ASSQVIGNQNGELF
- | TRBV15 | ATSREGGSYEQY
TRBD1 | TRBV29-1 | SVTQGGRMNTEAF
TRBD2 | TRBV4-2 | ASSQERLAGPYNEQF
- | TRBV10-3 | ATRITETEQF
- | TRBV25-1 | ASSEGQLYGYT
- | TRBV27 | ASSLNNYGYT
- | TRBV11-2 | ASSLVKGHPDTQY
- | TRBV19 | ASSIVSTGSLKLF
- | TRBV4-3 | ASSQESGGRSYPNYGYT
TRBD2 | TRBV30 | ARRTSGQETQY
TRBD2 | TRBV10-3 | AISVGSGGYNEQF
- | TRBV6-5 | ASSYSPIGNTIY
- | TRBV10-3 | AISGPDSIQETQY
TRBD1 | TRBV5-1 | ASSLGAGTGLGSGYT
- | TRBV5-5 | ASSLGDTGELF
- | TRBV5-1 | ASSLEGSRETQY
- | TRBV5-6 | ASSRLAVLSYEQY
TRBD2 | TRBV19 | ASSDGGTRGNEQF
- | TRBV7-2 | ASAEGLIYNEQF
TRBD1 | TRBV4-2 | ASSSPGTGDYEQY
- | TRBV7-8 | ASSSNRDTYEQY